The 26 T cell receptor beta chains reported below all come from one sample, sequenced in a study of T-cell reconstitution after alpha-beta-depleted transplantation in children (dated by TCRdb to 2015 to 2016). Per the publication, the treatment or condition label means: allogeneic hematopoietic cell transplantation with graft depleted of TCRalphabeta T cells and CD19 B cells. Libraries were made using PCR. Sequencing took place on an Illumina HiSeq 2500. TCR libraries were prepared with molecular barcoding, using unique molecular identifiers to normalize TCRbeta repertoire quantification. TCRdb's own reprocessing of the public reads used fastp at Q25 and MiXCR and kept productive beta chains. Entries that share a CDR3 protein sequence are merged under the most common genes and DNA. For this sample the table gives approximately 300,000 distinct CDR3 sequences, of which around 10% were detected only once. The top ten clones comprise 7.5% of the sample.

The material sequenced was PBMCs, taken before TCRalphabeta/CD19-depleted stem cell transplant. All receptors derive from a boy in the first two years of life with acute myeloid leukemia, due to receive a stem cell transplant.

This clonotype was seen more than once but under ten times. The chain recombines TRBV4-1 with TRBJ2-5; D might be TRBD1 (6 bases). CDR1 is MGHRA and CDR2 is YSYEKL in the germline V gene. CDR3 length: 15 amino acids. V was cut by 3 bases and J by 5 bases, with 16 bases left in between. The DNA for the CDR3 is TGCGCCAGCAGCCAGCTCACACAGGGTTCGGAGACCCAGTACTTC. Its translation: CASSQLTQGSETQYF.

The chain employs TRBV10-3 and TRBJ1-2; D gene unclear. CDR1 is ENHRY, CDR2 SYGVKD, per germline. The V and J ends lost 2 bases and 7 bases respectively, with 8 bases between them. CDR3 length: 12 amino acids. CDR3 amino acids: CAISEGPSGYTF. The DNA for the CDR3 is TGTGCCATCAGTGAGGGACCGAGTGGCTACACCTTC.

This rearrangement joins TRBV25-1 to TRBJ2-7; a possible D gene is TRBD1 (6 bases). With 2 bases removed from V and 2 bases from J, the gap between germline ends came to 10 bases. Germline V gene lookup returns CDR1 MGHDK and CDR2 SYGVNS. This CDR3 is 14 amino acids long. The CDR3 is CASSEPGVPYEQYF. CDR3 DNA: TGTGCCAGCAGTGAACCAGGGGTCCCCTACGAGCAGTACTTC.

This clonotype was detected ten times or more. This chain links TRBV5-1 with TRBJ1-1; the D gene is possibly TRBD1 (5 bases). Per the germline V gene, CDR1 is SGHRS and CDR2 is YFSETQ. CDR3 size: 14 residues. V lost 7 bases, J lost 4 bases, and 17 bases lay in between. CDR3 coding DNA: TGCGCCAGCCGCCATGGGGGGGTAGGCACTGAAGCTTTCTTT. This translates into CASRHGGVGTEAFF.

Of note for this clonotype: A much larger clone lies a single base off, so this may be a read error. The chain carries TRBV14 and TRBJ2-2; D not certain. Germline CDR1 reads SGHDN; CDR2 reads FVKESK. The V and J ends lost 4 bases and 4 bases respectively, with 19 bases between them. This CDR3 comprises 17 residues. The CDR3 spells CASSPQMEFYFTGELFF. Written as DNA, the CDR3 is TGTGCCAGCAGCCCCCAGATGGAGTTTTACTTCACCGGGGAGCTGTTTTTT.

This clonotype was seen ten or more times. The chain uses TRBV20-1 and TRBJ2-2, with TRBD1 as a possible D gene (5 bases). Deletions cut 2 bases from V and 5 bases from J, with 9 bases between. Germline lookup yields CDR1 DFQATT and CDR2 SNEGSKA (reference sequence). This CDR3 has 13 residues. CDR3 in amino acids: CSARPTVTGELFF. The CDR3 coding sequence is TGCAGTGCTAGACCGACAGTGACCGGGGAGCTGTTTTTT.

The V and J genes are TRBV5-1 and TRBJ2-1; 7 bases fit TRBD1. In germline, CDR1 is SGHRS, CDR2 YFSETQ. Losses at the gene ends were 2 bases for V and 0 bases for J; bases not matched to a gene: 8. This CDR3 has 17 amino acids. In DNA, the CDR3 is TGCGCCAGCAGCTTAATCACAGGGGCTTCCTCCTACAATGAGCAGTTCTTC. It codes for CASSLITGASSYNEQFF.

With regard to this clonotype: A much larger clone differs from this one at a single base, so this may be a read error. This rearrangement joins TRBV5-5 to TRBJ2-7, with TRBD2 identical over 12 bases. The ends lost 2 bases at V and 4 bases at J; junction bases unmatched: 7. Germline loops: CDR1 SGHKS, CDR2 YYEKEE (reference sequence). The CDR3 sequence is 16 residues long. CDR3 amino acids: CASSFPVTSGSYEQYF. CDR3 nucleotides: TGTGCCAGCAGCTTTCCAGTGACTAGCGGGAGTTACGAGCAGTACTTC.

In this sample, this clonotype turned up many times. The chain uses TRBV20-1 and TRBJ2-7, with unresolved D. CDR1 is DFQATT, CDR2 SNEGSKA, per germline (reference sequence). V gave up 5 bases and J gave up 2 bases, with 10 bases separating them. The CDR3 is made up of 12 amino acids. CDR3 in amino acids: CSAPSTPYEQYF. The CDR3 DNA sequence: TGCAGTGCTCCCTCCACCCCCTACGAGCAGTACTTC.

This clonotype was seen many times. V is TRBV5-1 and J is TRBJ1-1; D remains unclear. The ends were cut back, 0 bases at V and 0 bases at J, with 9 bases in the middle. The CDR3 covers 15 residues. Germline CDR1 is SGHRS and CDR2 is YFSETQ. CDR3 in amino acids: CASSLAREVNTEAFF. As DNA, the CDR3 is TGCGCCAGCAGCTTGGCCCGGGAGGTGAACACTGAAGCTTTCTTT.

The genes are TRBV3-1 and TRBJ2-1, with 11 nucleotides matching TRBD2. The J segment lost 4 bases and the V segment lost 3 bases, leaving 5 bases of the junction unmatched. Germline loops: CDR1 LGHDT, CDR2 YNNKEL (reference sequence). The CDR3 runs 16 residues. Written as DNA, the CDR3 is TGTGCCAGCAGCCAGGGACTAGCGGTCCGTTACAATGAGCAGTTCTTC. Its translation is CASSQGLAVRYNEQFF.

Ten or more counts support this clonotype. The chain joins TRBV5-1 to TRBJ1-4; D gene unclear. V was trimmed by 5 bases and J by 8 bases, leaving 10 bases between them. This CDR3 has 12 residues. The germline V gene has CDR1 SGHRS and CDR2 YFSETQ. The CDR3 loop is CASSTRGEKLFF. The DNA of the CDR3 is TGCGCCAGCAGTACGAGAGGCGAAAAACTGTTTTTT. Using reference TRBV5-1 and TRBJ1-4 for the parts outside the CDR3, the full variable domain is KAGVTQTPRYLIKTRGQQVTLSCSPISGHRSVSWYQQTPGQGLQFLFEYFSETQRNKGNFPGRFSGRQFSNSRSEMNVSTLELGDSALYLCASSTRGEKLFFGSGTQLSVL.

This clonotype has just a few counts. The chain links TRBV20-1 to TRBJ1-2; TRBD1 agrees at 7 bases. Germline V lookup: CDR1 DFQATT, CDR2 SNEGSKA (reference sequence). The CDR3 extends over 14 amino acids. J lost 4 bases, V lost 0 bases, and 5 bases had no gene match. The DNA of the CDR3 is TGCAGTGCTAGAGAGGAGACAGGGACCTATGGCTACACCTTC. Translation: CSAREETGTYGYTF.

This clonotype occurred many times. The V gene is TRBV4-3, the J gene TRBJ2-7, with 7 bases identical to TRBD1. J lost 5 bases, V lost 1 base, and 11 bases had no gene match. Germline V gene sequence: CDR1 LGHNA, CDR2 YSLEER. The length of the CDR3 is 16 residues. The CDR3 loop reads CASSQVSMGQPDEQYF. CDR3 sequence (DNA): TGCGCCAGCAGCCAAGTATCGATGGGACAGCCTGACGAGCAGTACTTC.

With regard to this clonotype: A much larger clone differs from this one at a single base, so this may be a read error. The chain is built from TRBV5-5 and TRBJ2-1; D is unresolved. This CDR3 region has 12 residues. V was pared by 1 base and J by 9 bases, with 8 bases between. The germline V gene encodes CDR1 SGHKS and CDR2 YYEKEE (reference sequence). CDR3 nucleotide sequence: TGTGCCAGCAGCTTGATGAGTAGTGAGCAGTTCTTC. Translation gives CASSLMSSEQFF.

This clonotype was recorded at least ten times. The genes are TRBV29-1 and TRBJ1-4; D is undetermined. The V gene's germline CDR1 is SQVTM and CDR2 ANQGSEA. The CDR3 totals 15 residues. V shed 6 bases and J shed 1 base, with 15 bases lying between them. CDR3 coding DNA: TGCAGCGTGAGGGTCAGGCGAGGAACTAATGAAAAACTGTTTTTT. This translates into CSVRVRRGTNEKLFF.

Ten or more counts support this clonotype. The rearrangement uses TRBV7-9 and TRBJ2-1, with D uncertain. Germline CDR1 SEHNR, CDR2 FQNEAQ (reference sequence). The V gene lost 5 bases and the J gene lost 4 bases, with 6 bases spanning the gap. There are 12 residues in the CDR3. The CDR3 DNA sequence: TGTGCCAGCAGCGCCGTTTACAATGAGCAGTTCTTC. Translation gives CASSAVYNEQFF.

This clonotype was counted many times. The chain recombines TRBV20-1 with TRBJ1-5; TRBD1 matches 7 bases. The V and J ends lost 2 bases and 1 base, in that order; junction bases with no gene match: 2. The CDR3 covers 14 residues. Germline V gives CDR1 DFQATT, CDR2 SNEGSKA (reference sequence). The CDR3 reads CSARKTGSNQPQHF. The CDR3 region has the DNA TGCAGTGCTAGAAAGACAGGGAGCAATCAGCCCCAGCATTTT.

This clonotype was recorded many times. The gene calls are TRBV6-2 or TRBV6-3 and TRBJ2-3; D not resolved. CDR1 is MNHEY and CDR2 is SVGEGT in the germline V gene. The V gene lost 2 bases and the J gene lost 4 bases, with 16 bases spanning the gap. The CDR3 sequence is 16 residues long. Here the CDR3 DNA reads TGTGCCAGCAGTTACCCCTATGGCGGAAAGGCAGATACGCAGTATTTT. It is translated as CASSYPYGGKADTQYF.

This clonotype was found many times. V and J are TRBV6-6 and TRBJ1-4; D not resolved. This CDR3 comprises 12 residues. Germline-derived CDR1 and CDR2 are MNHNY and SVGAGI (reference sequence). Trimming removed 0 bases from V and 10 bases from J, with 6 bases in between. CDR3 residues: CASSYSSPKLFF. CDR3 in DNA: TGTGCCAGCAGTTACTCAAGTCCAAAACTGTTTTTT.

This clonotype was seen repeatedly, ten times or more. The rearrangement uses TRBV29-1 and TRBJ2-1; possibly TRBD1 or TRBD2 for D (5 bases each). Trimming stripped 4 bases from V and 4 bases from J, with 11 bases between. The CDR3 totals 13 residues. Looked up from germline, CDR1 is SQVTM and CDR2 is ANQGSEA. The CDR3 nucleotides read TGCAGCGTTGGACGGGACGGTTACAATGAGCAGTTCTTC. It is translated as CSVGRDGYNEQFF.

This clonotype was counted many times. This sequence joins TRBV28 and TRBJ1-2; 8 bases are a match to TRBD1. Germline V gene lookup returns CDR1 MDHEN and CDR2 SYDVKM. The ends lost 5 bases at V and 6 bases at J; junction bases unmatched: 8. The CDR3 covers 14 residues. As DNA, the CDR3 is TGTGCCAGCAGTCTCGGACAGGGAAAGGATGGCTACACCTTC. Its translation: CASSLGQGKDGYTF.

This clonotype was seen at least ten times. The chain recombines TRBV18 with TRBJ2-3, with D unresolved. In germline, CDR1 is KGHSH, CDR2 LQKENI. This CDR3 spans 12 amino acids. V dropped 0 bases and J dropped 6 bases, with 4 bases sitting between them. The chain's CDR3 is CASSPPWDTQYF. The CDR3 DNA reads as TGTGCCAGCTCACCACCGTGGGATACGCAGTATTTT.

This clonotype was picked up many times. The CDR3 coding sequence is TGCGCCAGCTCTTCCGTGCGGTCGCCATACGAGCAGTACTTC. Amino acid sequence: CASSSVRSPYEQYF. The chain carries TRBV5-1 and TRBJ2-7; D is undetermined. The V end was cut by 7 bases, the J end by 4 bases, with 18 bases between. CDR3 length: 14 amino acids. Germline assignment: CDR1 SGHRS and CDR2 YFSETQ.

This clonotype was seen repeatedly, ten times or more. The chain uses TRBV20-1 and TRBJ2-1, with 9 nucleotides matching TRBD2. Germline V gives CDR1 DFQATT, CDR2 SNEGSKA (reference sequence). The CDR3 has 14 residues. Germline trimming cut 7 bases from V and 6 bases from J; bases unmatched to any gene: 10. CDR3 loop: CSVLSGSLGNEQFF. CDR3 sequence (DNA): TGCAGTGTCCTTAGCGGGAGCCTGGGCAATGAGCAGTTCTTC.

Ten or more counts support this clonotype. The V and J genes are TRBV25-1 and TRBJ2-1; 7 bases are a match to TRBD1. The CDR3 sequence is 13 residues long. Per germline, CDR1 MGHDK and CDR2 SYGVNS. Trimming at V came to 9 bases and at J to 7 bases, leaving 9 bases not matched to a gene. The DNA of the CDR3 is TGTGCCAGTTCACCGACAGGGCAGAATGAGCAGTTCTTC. This sequence encodes CASSPTGQNEQFF.